The present T cell receptor beta chain was sequenced within a study of graft-versus-host responses after intestinal transplantation. Study as a whole: Induction using anti-thymocyte globulin, followed by tacrolimus and steroids for roughly 3 years, was given to all recipients. Broader study findings: Ileal or blood samples showed some GvH clones first, and such clones were also found in recipient marrow.

A word on this clone: Antigen unknown.

The CDR3 covers 15 residues. Germline-derived CDR1 and CDR2 are SGDLS and YYNGEE. The J segment lost 5 bases and the V segment lost 3 bases, leaving 4 bases of the junction unmatched. The protocol was immunoSEQ multiplex PCR, while the TCRdb copy is restricted to in-frame clones and leaves out a portion. This sample has roughly 120,000 clones; approximately 95% occur once, and the top ten carry more than 3%. The receptor was derived from a human donor who received an intestinal transplant. The sequenced sample was unstimulated CD8+ T cells sorted from spleen or lymph node cells, obtained before intestinal transplant. The rearrangement links TRBV9 to TRBJ2-3; 12 bases agree with TRBD2. CDR3 coding DNA: TGTGCCAGCAGCGAGACTAGCGGGAGCGGAGATACGCAGTATTTT. It yields the protein CASSETSGSGDTQYF.